These 12 T cell receptor beta chains came from one sample sequenced in a study of cytomegalovirus exposure and HLA in healthy donors. In the PCR, 60 Vbeta and 13 Jbeta primers were used. Clones were read by immunoSEQ multiplex PCR, and TCRdb kept only the in-frame ones, dropping some. The sample lists 100,000 or so clones, 78% occurring once. Sequences were obtained from PBMCs. These receptors were collected from a man in his thirties or forties in good health and CMV-seronegative.

This clone has only a few counts. The rearrangement links TRBV4-3 to TRBJ1-4, with D maybe TRBD1 (6 bases). V lost 0 bases to trimming and J lost 6 bases, with 14 bases between them. This CDR3 contains 16 residues. Germline CDR1 LGHNA, CDR2 YSLEER. CDR3 DNA: TGCGCCAGCAGCCAAGATTTCGGCAGGGGTTATGAAAAACTGTTTTTT. Translation: CASSQDFGRGYEKLFF.

The chain uses TRBV6-6 and TRBJ2-7; TRBD1 matches 10 bases. Germline V gene data show CDR1 as MNHNY and CDR2 as SVGAGI (reference sequence). Trimming at V came to 2 bases and at J to 2 bases, leaving 3 bases not matched to a gene. This CDR3 comprises 15 residues. The CDR3 region has the DNA TGTGCCAGCAGTTACGCGGACAGGGGGGCCTACGAGCAGTACTTC. The encoded protein is CASSYADRGAYEQYF.

The chain recombines TRBV28 with TRBJ2-2, with D maybe TRBD2 (6 bases). The CDR3 extends over 15 amino acids. Germline CDR1 and CDR2: MDHEN and SYDVKM. Trimming shortened V by 1 base and J by 4 bases, and 10 bases separated the two germline ends. The CDR3 sequence: CASSLLFGGTGELFF. For the CDR3, the DNA is TGTGCCAGCAGTTTATTGTTCGGGGGCACCGGGGAGCTGTTTTTT.

The CDR3: CASSYRVALDTDTQYF. For the CDR3, the DNA is TGTGCCAGCAGCTACCGGGTAGCGCTAGACACAGATACGCAGTATTTT. The V and J genes are TRBV7-2 and TRBJ2-3; maybe TRBD2 (5 bases). This CDR3 has 16 amino acids. The ends were cut back, 4 bases at V and 2 bases at J, with 16 bases in the middle. Germline loops: CDR1 SGHTA, CDR2 FQGNSA.

V usage is TRBV5-1 and J usage is TRBJ2-1; 11 bases map to TRBD2. In germline, CDR1 is SGHRS, CDR2 YFSETQ. CDR3 length: 14 amino acids. Trimming took 1 base from V and 9 from J; bases not matched to a gene: 3. Here the CDR3 reads CASSLRLAGGEQFF. The CDR3 DNA follows: TGCGCCAGCAGCTTGCGGCTAGCGGGAGGTGAGCAGTTCTTC.

V is TRBV4-1 and J is TRBJ2-7; 7 bases map to TRBD1. The V segment lost 3 bases and the J segment 3 bases; nucleotides outside the gene matches: 2. This CDR3 is 13 amino acids long. CDR1 and CDR2 from the germline V gene are MGHRA and YSYEKL. CDR3 region: CASSQPGGYEQYF. The CDR3 bases are TGCGCCAGCAGCCAGCCAGGGGGCTACGAGCAGTACTTC.

The V and J genes are TRBV10-3 and TRBJ2-5; D might be TRBD1 (6 bases). V lost 5 bases, J lost 1 base, and 11 bases lay in between. Germline CDR1 and CDR2: ENHRY and SYGVKD. CDR3 length: 14 amino acids. CDR3 loop: CAISKQGTQETQYF. The CDR3 nucleotides read TGTGCCATCAGTAAACAGGGAACCCAAGAGACCCAGTACTTC.

V usage is TRBV13 and J usage is TRBJ1-4, with 7 bases aligning to TRBD1. Germline lookup yields CDR1 PRHDT and CDR2 FYEKMQ (reference sequence). The J segment lost 8 bases and the V segment lost 0 bases, leaving 6 bases of the junction unmatched. The CDR3 contains 15 residues. The CDR3 spells CASSLGRETGEKLFF. The DNA for the CDR3 is TGTGCCAGCAGCTTAGGCCGGGAGACAGGGGAAAAACTGTTTTTT.

The CDR3 nucleotides are TGCGCCAGCAGCCAAGAAGCAGGGGGACTTCGGGAAGCTTTCTTT. Translation gives CASSQEAGGLREAFF. This chain joins TRBV4-3 and TRBJ1-1; TRBD1 matches at 7 bases. The CDR3 has 15 residues. CDR1 is LGHNA and CDR2 is YSLEER in the germline V gene. Unmatched junction bases numbered 9, after V lost 0 bases and J lost 8 bases.

V and J are TRBV7-8 and TRBJ1-1; 8 bases fit TRBD1. The length of the CDR3 is 15 residues. Trimming took 5 bases from V and 0 from J; bases not matched to a gene: 5. The germline V gene has CDR1 SGHVS and CDR2 FQNEAQ. The CDR3: CASSPQGAVNTEAFF. The CDR3 DNA is TGTGCCAGCAGCCCCCAGGGGGCGGTGAACACTGAAGCTTTCTTT.

Only one count was recorded for this clone. J is TRBJ2-5 and V is TRBV29-1; 10 nucleotides align to TRBD1. This CDR3 comprises 18 residues. Losses at the gene ends were 3 bases for V and 2 bases for J; bases not matched to a gene: 15. From germline, CDR1 is SQVTM and CDR2 ANQGSEA. The CDR3 loop is CSVDDRGRKIRKQETQYF. CDR3 DNA: TGCAGCGTTGACGACAGGGGGCGAAAGATTAGGAAACAAGAGACCCAGTACTTC.

The chain couples TRBV6-5 to TRBJ2-7; 10 bases match TRBD1. The CDR3 extends over 14 amino acids. V lost 6 bases and J lost 3; bases outside the gene matches: 5. Germline CDR1 is MNHEY and CDR2 is SVGAGI. Here the CDR3 DNA reads TGTGCCAGCAGCCGGAGGGACAGGGGCTACGAGCAGTACTTC. Translated: CASSRRDRGYEQYF.